Listed below are T cell receptor beta chains from one sample, sequenced in a study of blood T cells in healthy people across ages. TCRdb fed the 5' RACE reads into MiXCR, producing one record per CDR3 protein. The data show hundreds of thousands of distinct CDR3 sequences, roughly 24% seen once. These sequences were also reported in another study, on T cells of mothers and their children.

Sample: blood. The receptor source for this set is a boy aged 10-17 years in good health. Each CDR3 is given with its conserved first and last residue. The D gene is left open where the match is weak. The listing skips clone size in some rows; elsewhere it reads once, few, many or a size class.

v_gene: TRBV6-2/TRBV6-3; abundance: NA; d_gene: NA; j_gene: TRBJ1-2; CDR3aa: CASQGVLYYYGYTF; CDR3nt: TGTGCCAGCCAAGGGGTCCTCTACTACTATGGCTACACCTTC
v_gene: TRBV5-1; abundance: NA; d_gene: NA; j_gene: TRBJ1-1; CDR3aa: CASSLLAGEAFF; CDR3nt: TGCGCCAGCAGCTTGTTAGCGGGTGAAGCTTTCTTT
v_gene: TRBV29-1; abundance: NA; d_gene: NA; j_gene: TRBJ2-6; CDR3aa: CSVDSSGANVLTF; CDR3nt: TGCAGCGTCGACAGCTCTGGGGCCAACGTCCTGACTTTC
v_gene: TRBV3-1; abundance: few; d_gene: NA; j_gene: TRBJ1-3; CDR3aa: CASSLTLNTIYF; CDR3nt: TGTGCCAGCAGCCTGACCTTAAACACCATATATTTT
v_gene: TRBV20-1; abundance: few; d_gene: NA; j_gene: TRBJ1-2; CDR3aa: CSARSLDTNYGYTF; CDR3nt: TGCAGTGCTAGAAGCCTTGACACTAACTATGGCTACACCTTC
v_gene: TRBV5-6; abundance: few; d_gene: NA; j_gene: TRBJ2-3; CDR3aa: CASSSDVGTQYF; CDR3nt: TGTGCCAGCAGCTCGGACGTTGGTACGCAGTATTTT
v_gene: TRBV9; abundance: NA; d_gene: NA; j_gene: TRBJ2-7; CDR3aa: CASSPPLREDEQYF; CDR3nt: TGTGCCAGCAGCCCCCCTCTTAGGGAGGACGAGCAGTACTTC
v_gene: TRBV7-2; abundance: NA; d_gene: TRBD1; j_gene: TRBJ1-5; CDR3aa: CASSPGQGYNQPQHF; CDR3nt: TGTGCCAGCAGCCCCGGACAGGGGTACAATCAGCCCCAGCATTTT
v_gene: TRBV9; abundance: NA; d_gene: NA; j_gene: TRBJ2-5; CDR3aa: CASSVGSRKETQYF; CDR3nt: TGTGCCAGCAGCGTAGGGTCCAGAAAAGAGACCCAGTACTTC
v_gene: TRBV4-2; abundance: NA; d_gene: NA; j_gene: TRBJ2-1; CDR3aa: CASSLSGNYNEQFF; CDR3nt: TGTGCCAGCAGCCTAAGCGGAAACTACAATGAGCAGTTCTTC
v_gene: TRBV12-3/TRBV12-4; abundance: few; d_gene: NA; j_gene: TRBJ1-5; CDR3aa: CASSGRGTSNQPQHF; CDR3nt: TGTGCCAGCAGTGGAAGGGGCACTAGCAATCAGCCCCAGCATTTT
v_gene: TRBV9; abundance: NA; d_gene: NA; j_gene: TRBJ2-5; CDR3aa: CASSSRPSSRETQYF; CDR3nt: TGTGCCAGCAGCTCCCGGCCCTCATCCAGGGAGACCCAGTACTTC
v_gene: TRBV12-3/TRBV12-4; abundance: NA; d_gene: NA; j_gene: TRBJ1-4; CDR3aa: CASSDSLTPAEKLFF; CDR3nt: TGTGCCAGCAGCGACTCCCTAACGCCCGCAGAAAAACTGTTTTTT
v_gene: TRBV20-1; abundance: once; d_gene: TRBD1; j_gene: TRBJ2-4; CDR3aa: CSARFDRDIQYF; CDR3nt: TGCAGTGCTAGATTCGACAGGGACATTCAGTACTTC
v_gene: TRBV7-3; abundance: few; d_gene: NA; j_gene: TRBJ2-1; CDR3aa: CASSLNGFNNEQFF; CDR3nt: TGTGCCAGCAGCTTAAACGGGTTTAACAATGAGCAGTTCTTC
v_gene: TRBV6-2/TRBV6-3; abundance: NA; d_gene: NA; j_gene: TRBJ2-3; CDR3aa: CASSPRPRTDTQYF; CDR3nt: TGTGCCAGCAGTCCACGACCCCGCACAGATACGCAGTATTTT
v_gene: TRBV5-4; abundance: NA; d_gene: NA; j_gene: TRBJ2-1; CDR3aa: CASSLMETYNEQFF; CDR3nt: TGTGCCAGCAGCTTGATGGAGACCTACAATGAGCAGTTCTTC
v_gene: TRBV29-1; abundance: NA; d_gene: NA; j_gene: TRBJ2-5; CDR3aa: CSVAGADETQYF; CDR3nt: TGCAGCGTTGCGGGGGCAGATGAGACCCAGTACTTC
v_gene: TRBV7-2; abundance: NA; d_gene: TRBD2; j_gene: TRBJ2-7; CDR3aa: CASSREWTSGGKQYF; CDR3nt: TGTGCCAGCAGTAGGGAATGGACTAGCGGGGGGAAGCAGTACTTC
v_gene: TRBV20-1; abundance: few; d_gene: TRBD2; j_gene: TRBJ2-5; CDR3aa: CSARDPGTSGETQYF; CDR3nt: TGCAGTGCTAGAGATCCCGGGACTAGCGGGGAGACCCAGTACTTC
v_gene: TRBV3-1; abundance: few; d_gene: NA; j_gene: TRBJ2-5; CDR3aa: CASSQAGPGQETQYF; CDR3nt: TGTGCCAGCAGCCAAGCGGGTCCGGGCCAAGAGACCCAGTACTTC
v_gene: TRBV2; abundance: few; d_gene: NA; j_gene: TRBJ1-5; CDR3aa: CASSEVRQGHQPQHF; CDR3nt: TGTGCCAGCAGTGAAGTCCGCCAGGGCCATCAGCCCCAGCATTTT
v_gene: TRBV11-2; abundance: few; d_gene: NA; j_gene: TRBJ1-4; CDR3aa: CASSFVGTEKLFF; CDR3nt: TGTGCCAGCAGCTTTGTTGGGACTGAAAAACTGTTTTTT
v_gene: TRBV6-1; abundance: NA; d_gene: NA; j_gene: TRBJ1-5; CDR3aa: CASTLRSNQPQHF; CDR3nt: TGTGCCAGCACACTGAGGAGCAATCAGCCCCAGCATTTT
v_gene: TRBV4-1; abundance: NA; d_gene: TRBD1; j_gene: TRBJ2-1; CDR3aa: CASSQEGQGLHEQFF; CDR3nt: TGCGCCAGCAGCCAAGAGGGACAGGGTTTACATGAGCAGTTCTTC
v_gene: TRBV6-1; abundance: NA; d_gene: NA; j_gene: TRBJ1-2; CDR3aa: CASGKPRQVRYGYTF; CDR3nt: TGTGCCAGCGGAAAGCCCAGACAGGTCCGCTATGGCTACACCTTC
v_gene: TRBV12-3/TRBV12-4; abundance: NA; d_gene: NA; j_gene: TRBJ1-4; CDR3aa: CDSRDDSEKLFF; CDR3nt: TGTGACAGCAGAGACGACAGTGAAAAACTGTTTTTT
v_gene: TRBV18; abundance: few; d_gene: NA; j_gene: TRBJ1-6; CDR3aa: CASSPTTVSPLHF; CDR3nt: TGTGCCAGCTCACCGACTACGGTTTCACCCCTCCACTTT
v_gene: TRBV7-9; abundance: NA; d_gene: NA; j_gene: TRBJ1-5; CDR3aa: CASNQGVGQPQHF; CDR3nt: TGTGCCAGTAATCAGGGAGTTGGACAGCCCCAGCATTTT
v_gene: TRBV20-1; abundance: NA; d_gene: NA; j_gene: TRBJ1-6; CDR3aa: CSARMASGFGSPLHF; CDR3nt: TGCAGTGCTAGAATGGCGTCGGGCTTTGGGTCACCCCTCCACTTT
v_gene: TRBV18; abundance: NA; d_gene: NA; j_gene: TRBJ2-5; CDR3aa: CASSPLQFQETQYF; CDR3nt: TGTGCCAGCTCACCACTGCAGTTCCAAGAGACCCAGTACTTC
v_gene: TRBV5-5; abundance: NA; d_gene: TRBD1; j_gene: TRBJ1-1; CDR3aa: CASSARRGTGAIVLAFF; CDR3nt: TGTGCCAGCAGCGCCAGGAGGGGGACAGGGGCTATTGTGTTGGCTTTCTTT
v_gene: TRBV20-1; abundance: NA; d_gene: NA; j_gene: TRBJ2-5; CDR3aa: CSASPRGDSRRGTQYF; CDR3nt: TGCAGTGCTAGCCCTAGGGGGGACTCCCGGAGAGGGACCCAGTACTTC
v_gene: TRBV7-3; abundance: NA; d_gene: TRBD1; j_gene: TRBJ2-5; CDR3aa: CASSFKGAETQYF; CDR3nt: TGTGCCAGCAGCTTTAAGGGGGCAGAGACCCAGTACTTC
v_gene: TRBV10-3; abundance: few; d_gene: NA; j_gene: TRBJ2-7; CDR3aa: CAISEPWDSSSYEQYF; CDR3nt: TGTGCCATCAGTGAGCCCTGGGACTCTTCCTCCTACGAGCAGTACTTC
v_gene: TRBV3-1; abundance: NA; d_gene: NA; j_gene: TRBJ1-2; CDR3aa: CASSPRNGVIVYGYTF; CDR3nt: TGTGCCAGCAGCCCCCGAAATGGGGTAATCGTCTATGGCTACACCTTC
v_gene: TRBV27; abundance: few; d_gene: TRBD1; j_gene: TRBJ1-2; CDR3aa: CASSLSGGDYGYTF; CDR3nt: TGTGCCAGCAGTTTGTCAGGGGGGGACTATGGCTACACCTTC
v_gene: TRBV27; abundance: NA; d_gene: TRBD2; j_gene: TRBJ2-7; CDR3aa: CAGSPVTSGSSYEQYF; CDR3nt: TGTGCCGGCAGTCCCGTGACTAGCGGGAGCTCCTACGAGCAGTACTTC
v_gene: TRBV15; abundance: NA; d_gene: NA; j_gene: TRBJ1-2; CDR3aa: CATSRDEQGHGYTF; CDR3nt: TGTGCCACCAGCAGAGATGAACAAGGGCATGGCTACACCTTC
v_gene: TRBV11-2; abundance: NA; d_gene: NA; j_gene: TRBJ2-3; CDR3aa: CASSRIGDTQYF; CDR3nt: TGTGCCAGCAGCAGAATCGGGGATACGCAGTATTTT
v_gene: TRBV6-5; abundance: NA; d_gene: NA; j_gene: TRBJ1-2; CDR3aa: CASSMGPKVGHGYTF; CDR3nt: TGTGCCAGCAGTATGGGCCCAAAGGTCGGGCATGGCTACACCTTC
v_gene: TRBV5-1; abundance: few; d_gene: TRBD2; j_gene: TRBJ2-1; CDR3aa: CASSWTSGGQYNEQFF; CDR3nt: TGCGCCAGCAGCTGGACTAGCGGGGGGCAGTACAATGAGCAGTTCTTC